This is a list of T cell receptor beta chains from one sample in a study of T cells in Graves' hyperthyroidism and ophthalmopathy. MiXCR, applied by TCRdb to the multiplex PCR reads, yields one record per CDR3 protein. This table has more than 450,000 distinct CDR3 sequences, about 14% appearing once. Sequencing was performed on blood. The receptor source for this set is a woman in her forties with Graves' hyperthyroidism. Each CDR3 is given with its conserved first and last residue. The order of the fields is J gene, V gene, clone size, D gene, CDR3 DNA, CDR3 protein. The D gene is left open where the match is weak. Some rows mark clone size as missing; the rest say once, few, many or name a class of expanded clone.

TRBJ1-6 TRBV19 . . TGTGCCAGTAGTATTCTGGGATCCGGAACGGGTAATTCACCCCTCCACTTT CASSILGSGTGNSPLHF
TRBJ1-5 TRBV28 . . TGTGCCAGCAGGGAGGGGGGGTGGAAAAGCAATCAGCCCCAGCATTTT CASREGGWKSNQPQHF
TRBJ2-7 TRBV5-1 . . TGCGCCAGCAGCTTGGAGGGTCGCAGCTCCTACGAGCAGTACTTC CASSLEGRSSYEQYF
TRBJ2-3 TRBV6-1 many TRBD2 TGTGCCAGCAGTGGACTAGCGGGAGCAGGAGATACGCAGTATTTT CASSGLAGAGDTQYF
TRBJ2-2 TRBV12-3/TRBV12-4 many . TGTGCCAGCAGTTTATCGGGGTTCGGGACCGGGGAGCTGTTTTTT CASSLSGFGTGELFF
TRBJ2-1 TRBV3-1 many . TGTGCCAGCAGCCCCGGCCCTACTGAGCAGTTCTTC CASSPGPTEQFF
TRBJ2-1 TRBV3-1 many TRBD2 TGTGCCAGCAGCCAAGACGGGGTCGGGACTAGCGGGAGGGCGGCCTACAATGAGCAGTTCTTC CASSQDGVGTSGRAAYNEQFF
TRBJ2-2 TRBV27 . TRBD1 TGTGCCAGCAGCCCCGGACAGGGGGAGGTCACCGGGGAGCTGTTTTTT CASSPGQGEVTGELFF
TRBJ2-3 TRBV20-1 many . TGCAGTGCTAGCGACACCCGCACAGATACGCAGTATTTT CSASDTRTDTQYF
TRBJ1-2 TRBV7-9 . . TGTGCCAGCAGCCCCCCCCTTGATAGTTACTACACCTTC CASSPPLDSYYTF
TRBJ2-1 TRBV6-5 many . TGTGCCAGCAGTTACTCGGCCCGAGAGGGATACAATGAGCAGTTCTTC CASSYSAREGYNEQFF
TRBJ2-7 TRBV5-1 many TRBD1 TGCGCCAGCAGCTTGGCCCCAGGGACAGGGACCACCTACGAGCAGTACTTC CASSLAPGTGTTYEQYF
TRBJ1-4 TRBV19 . . TGTGCCAGTAGTCCGACACCAACTAATGAAAAACTGTTTTTT CASSPTPTNEKLFF
TRBJ1-6 TRBV27 few TRBD1 TGTGCCAGCAGTCGGGACAGGTCCTATAATTCACCCCTCCACTTT CASSRDRSYNSPLHF
TRBJ2-7 TRBV11-2 . . TGTGCCAGCAGCTTAAAAGGGGAACAGGCCCGCCACGAGCAGTGCTTC CASSLKGEQARHEQCF
TRBJ1-1 TRBV19 many . TGTGCCAGTACCCCAGGGTTATCGAGGACTGAAGCTTTCTTT CASTPGLSRTEAFF
TRBJ1-3 TRBV5-8 few . TGTGCCAGCCGACTTCCGCGTTCTGGAAACACCATATATTTT CASRLPRSGNTIYF
TRBJ2-1 TRBV6-5 . . TGTGCCAGCAGTTACGCAGACAGGAGGTTCTTC CASSYADRRFF
TRBJ2-2 TRBV12-3/TRBV12-4 many TRBD2 TGTGCCAGCAGACCCCGGGTAGCGGGAGTAGCCGGGGAGCTGTTTTTT CASRPRVAGVAGELFF
TRBJ2-7 TRBV20-1 many TRBD2 TGCAGTGCTAGAGCACTTAGCGGGATTCCCGAGCAGTACTTC CSARALSGIPEQYF
TRBJ2-5 TRBV7-2 many . TGTGCCAGCAGCAGTACAGGGTTTTGGGAGACCCAGTACTTC CASSSTGFWETQYF
TRBJ1-1 TRBV5-1 many TRBD1 TGCGCCAGCAGCACAGGGGAGAGGGGGACTGAAGCTTTCTTT CASSTGERGTEAFF
TRBJ1-1 TRBV10-3 few . TGTGCCACCAGGGTTGACACTGAAGCTTTCTTT CATRVDTEAFF
TRBJ2-3 TRBV12-3/TRBV12-4 many TRBD1 TGTGCCAGCAGGCCGGGACAGCGCACAGATACGCAGTATTTT CASRPGQRTDTQYF
TRBJ1-2 TRBV28 many . TGTGCCAGCAGTCCGGGAACCACCCTTAACTATGGCTACACCTTC CASSPGTTLNYGYTF
TRBJ2-1 TRBV6-1 few TRBD2 TGTGCCAGCAGTTCGGGACTAGCGGGAGTAGGATATGAGCAGTTCTTC CASSSGLAGVGYEQFF
TRBJ2-7 TRBV27 few TRBD2 TGTGCCAGCCGGGGACTAACGGGAGGGCCCTCCTACGAGCAGTACTTC CASRGLTGGPSYEQYF
TRBJ1-6 TRBV2 many . TGTGCCAGCAGTGAACACCGGGACCCCAATTCACCCCTCCACTTT CASSEHRDPNSPLHF
TRBJ2-5 TRBV20-1 . TRBD2 TGCAGTGCTAGGCCCCCGGGACTAGCGCACCAAGAGACCCAGTACTTC CSARPPGLAHQETQYF
TRBJ2-7 TRBV28 many TRBD2 TGTGCCAGCAGTCCCACTCAATTAGCGGGAGTTGACGAGCAGTACTTC CASSPTQLAGVDEQYF
TRBJ2-3 TRBV4-1 few . TGCGCCAGCAGCCAAGCGTTACAGGGTGGAACAGATACGCAGTATTTT CASSQALQGGTDTQYF
TRBJ2-6 TRBV4-2 . TRBD2 TGTGCCAGCAGCCAAGAAGCGGGGGTTGGGGCCAACGTCCTGACTTTC CASSQEAGVGANVLTF
TRBJ1-2 TRBV28 many . TGTGCCAGCATCTCCGGTCGCTATGGCTACACCTTC CASISGRYGYTF
TRBJ2-7 TRBV12-3/TRBV12-4 many . TGTGCCAGCAGCTTGGGGGCAGTTTACGAGCAGTACTTC CASSLGAVYEQYF
TRBJ2-7 TRBV6-1 many . TGTGCCGGGAAGACAGTGTATAGCTCCTACGAGCAGTACTTC CAGKTVYSSYEQYF
TRBJ2-7 TRBV28 many . TGTGCCAGCAGTTTAGCCCCAGGGTTCTACGAGCAGTACTTC CASSLAPGFYEQYF
TRBJ2-7 TRBV29-1 . TRBD1 TGCAGCGCTGCGACAGGGGGCGACTACGAGCAGTACTTC CSAATGGDYEQYF
TRBJ2-1 TRBV5-8 many . TGTGCCAGCAGCCTACATATTGATGAGCAGTTCTTC CASSLHIDEQFF
TRBJ2-1 TRBV20-1 many TRBD2 TGCAGTGCCCTATTAATAGCGGGAGGGCCTAAGGACAATGAGCAGTTCTTC CSALLIAGGPKDNEQFF
TRBJ2-3 TRBV10-3 many . TGTGCCATCAGTGAGGGCAGGGGTTCGGATACGCAGTATTTT CAISEGRGSDTQYF
TRBJ1-1 TRBV2 many . TGTGCCAGTTCGGGGCTCCAGAACACTGAAGCTTTCTTT CASSGLQNTEAFF
TRBJ2-2 TRBV19 once TRBD1 TGTGCCAGTAGTACAAGACAGGGTGAGGTGGAGCTGTTTTTT CASSTRQGEVELFF
TRBJ1-2 TRBV20-1 many . TGCAGTGCTAGAGGAGTTGGGGGCTATGGCTACACCTTC CSARGVGGYGYTF
TRBJ1-6 TRBV6-1 . . TGTGCCAGCAGTTATGGTGGAAAGCGCGATTCACCCCTCCACTTT CASSYGGKRDSPLHF
TRBJ2-3 TRBV7-2 many . TGTGCCAGCAGCCCCCGCGGGCGCGTGAGCACAGATACGCAGTATTTT CASSPRGRVSTDTQYF
TRBJ2-7 TRBV27 many TRBD2 TGTGCCAGCAGGGATAGCGGGAGGAGTAACGAGCAGTACTTC CASRDSGRSNEQYF
TRBJ2-4 TRBV24-1 many . TGTGCCACCAGTGACCCCCGGGACGCCTTCAAAAACATTCAGTACTTC CATSDPRDAFKNIQYF
TRBJ1-1 TRBV7-2 many . TGTGCCAGCAGCTCAGAGAGGGAGTACACTGAAGCTTTCTTT CASSSEREYTEAFF
TRBJ1-5 TRBV6-2/TRBV6-3 few . TGTGCCAGCAATAACGCTCGGACGAGCTATAGCAATCAGCCCCAGCATTTT CASNNARTSYSNQPQHF
TRBJ1-4 TRBV29-1 few . TGCAGCGTTGGAAATAGCCAAGGCAGTAATGAAAAACTGTTTTTT CSVGNSQGSNEKLFF